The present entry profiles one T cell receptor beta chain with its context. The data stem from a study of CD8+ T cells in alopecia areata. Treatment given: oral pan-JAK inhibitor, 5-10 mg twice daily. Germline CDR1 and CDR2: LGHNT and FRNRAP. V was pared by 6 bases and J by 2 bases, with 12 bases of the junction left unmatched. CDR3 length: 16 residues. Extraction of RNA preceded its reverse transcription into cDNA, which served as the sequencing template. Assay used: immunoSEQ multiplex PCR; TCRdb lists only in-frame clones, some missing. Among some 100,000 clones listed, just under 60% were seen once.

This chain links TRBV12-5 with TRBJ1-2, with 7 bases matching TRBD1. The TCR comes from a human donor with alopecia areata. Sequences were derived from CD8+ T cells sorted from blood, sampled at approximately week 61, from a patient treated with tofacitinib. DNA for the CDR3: TGTGCTAGTGGGGGAGGAGACAGGGTCCTAAACTATGGCTACACCTTC. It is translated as CASGGGDRVLNYGYTF.